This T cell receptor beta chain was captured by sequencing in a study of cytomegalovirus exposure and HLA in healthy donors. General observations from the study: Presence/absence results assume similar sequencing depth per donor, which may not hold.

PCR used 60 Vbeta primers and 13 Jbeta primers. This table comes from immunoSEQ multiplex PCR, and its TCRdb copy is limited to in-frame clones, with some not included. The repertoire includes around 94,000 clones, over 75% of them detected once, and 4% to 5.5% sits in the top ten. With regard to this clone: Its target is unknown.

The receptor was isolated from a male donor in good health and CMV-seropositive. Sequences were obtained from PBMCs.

The chain's CDR3 is CASRPGQINQPQHF. The CDR3 DNA sequence: TGTGCCAGCAGACCGGGACAAATCAATCAGCCCCAGCATTTT. The chain is built from TRBV27 and TRBJ1-5; a weak D match, TRBD1 (6 bases). This CDR3 is 14 amino acids long. Germline values: CDR1 MNHEY, CDR2 SMNVEV (reference sequence). V lost 6 bases to trimming and J lost 3 bases, with 12 bases between them.